The clone carrying this TCR beta chain was detected once. Its antigen is currently unknown. These data originate in a study of shared clonotypes between healthy human individuals. Notes on the study in general: It was expected that sequencing depth would affect clonotype sharing among donors.

Donors comprised healthy HIV-negative adults lacking recent acute infections or vaccinations. Roughly 90 million PBMCs served as the genomic DNA source for unsorted samples. Template amounts of roughly 0.3 ug DNA, about 30,000 T cell genomes, were employed in unsorted PBMC replicate PCRs. Assay: immunoSEQ multiplex PCR; the TCRdb copy retains only in-frame clones and omits some. This table has around 530,000 clones, just over 75% appearing once. Germline V gives CDR1 SQVTM, CDR2 ANQGSEA. The CDR3 loop spans 13 amino acids. Trimming removed 0 bases from V and 3 bases from J, with 9 bases in between. The J gene is TRBJ2-7, the V gene TRBV29-1, with D possibly matching TRBD1 (6 bases). The clonotype was recovered from a woman aged 40 to 50 in good health. Some clones in this sample may be carry-over from other donors' samples. The sequencing sample was made of PBMCs. The CDR3 loop is CSVEESQGYEQYF. CDR3 bases: TGCAGCGTTGAAGAATCACAGGGCTACGAGCAGTACTTC.